This section outlines one TCR beta chain sequence together with its context. The data derive from a study of T-cell reconstitution after alpha-beta-depleted transplantation in children. Unique molecular identifiers were built into the TCRbeta library. One entry per CDR3 protein, called by TCRdb with MiXCR from the PCR reads. The table lists approximately 85,000 distinct CDR3 sequences, approximately 14% of them singletons, with roughly 30% in the top ten. Germline loops: CDR1 DFQATT, CDR2 SNEGSKA (reference sequence). J was trimmed by 3 bases and V by 1 base; bases with no gene match: 10. CDR3 length equals 16 residues.

The sequence came from a male patient between 2 and 10 years old who had a stem cell transplant for acute lymphoblastic leukemia, so the T cells may come from the graft donor. The V and J genes are TRBV20-1 and TRBJ2-7; TRBD2 matches at 9 bases. The starting material was PBMCs, mostly from graft donor cells, obtained 180 days after TCRalphabeta/CD19-depleted stem cell transplant. The CDR3 here is CSARVLAGIRDYEQYF. The CDR3 bases are TGCAGTGCTAGAGTTCTAGCGGGGATCCGGGACTACGAGCAGTACTTC.